The 20 T cell receptor beta chains given below trace back to one sample, sequenced in a study of blood T cell repertoires in COVID-19. Assay used: immunoSEQ multiplex PCR; TCRdb lists only in-frame clones, some missing. The sample lists 250,000 to 350,000 clones; around 90% were seen once. The material sequenced was peripheral blood. These receptor sequences come from a young man with active or convalescent COVID-19.

The chain uses TRBV3-1 (or the pseudogene TRBV3-2) and TRBJ2-7, with D tentatively TRBD1 (7 bases). Germline V gene lookup returns CDR1 LGHDT and CDR2 YNNKEL (reference sequence). The ends were cut back, 4 bases at V and 0 bases at J, with 16 bases in the middle. CDR3 length: 16 residues. The CDR3 is CASSPTSQGGSYEQYF. CDR3 nucleotide sequence: TGTGCCAGCAGCCCCACCTCCCAGGGGGGCTCCTACGAGCAGTACTTC.

The V call is TRBV5-1, the J call TRBJ2-3, with unresolved D. Trimming removed 6 bases from V and 1 base from J, with 6 bases in between. The germline CDR1 and CDR2 sequences are SGHRS and YFSETQ. The CDR3 spans 12 residues. CDR3 DNA: TGCGCCAGCAAGGCGGGCACAGATACGCAGTATTTT. Translated: CASKAGTDTQYF.

V usage is TRBV4-1 and J usage is TRBJ2-2; maybe TRBD2 (6 bases). Trimming left V 4 bases short and J 8 bases short, with 14 bases between. Germline CDR1 reads MGHRA; CDR2 reads YSYEKL. The CDR3 is 14 amino acids. This CDR3 reads CASSLNRGMGELFF. The CDR3 DNA reads TGCGCCAGCAGCCTAAACCGGGGGATGGGGGAGCTGTTTTTT.

V and J are TRBV7-9 and TRBJ2-1; 7 nucleotides match TRBD1. The CDR3 is 15 amino acids. Germline-derived CDR1 and CDR2 are SEHNR and FQNEAQ (reference sequence). J gave up 4 bases and V 4 bases, and 7 bases lay outside the gene matches. CDR3 DNA: TGTGCCAGCAGCTCGGACAGGTATTTTTACAATGAGCAGTTCTTC. Encoded protein: CASSSDRYFYNEQFF.

The chain couples TRBV5-6 to TRBJ2-7, with 9 bases aligning to TRBD1. The V gene end was trimmed by 4 bases and the J gene end by 3 bases; junction bases not matched to a gene: 5. The CDR3 covers 14 residues. From germline, CDR1 is SGHDT and CDR2 YYEEEE. Here the CDR3 DNA reads TGTGCCAGCAGCGCCGGGACAGGGATCTACGAGCAGTACTTC. It translates to CASSAGTGIYEQYF.

This clone was seen a handful of times. DNA of the CDR3: TGCAGCGTTCGCCTCTTAGGGCGGACAGCTTACAATGAGCAGTTCTTC. Translation gives CSVRLLGRTAYNEQFF. This rearrangement joins TRBV29-1 to TRBJ2-1; a possible D gene is TRBD1 (6 bases). Trimming took off 5 bases at V and 4 bases at J, with 21 bases between the two ends. CDR3 length: 16 residues. Germline values: CDR1 SQVTM, CDR2 ANQGSEA.

The chain employs TRBV7-2 and TRBJ1-1; TRBD1 aligns across 8 bases. The CDR3 is made up of 15 amino acids. Germline V lookup: CDR1 SGHTA, CDR2 FQGNSA. J was trimmed by 1 base and V by 1 base; bases with no gene match: 2. The CDR3 spells CASSLGGTGNTEAFF. The CDR3 nucleotides are TGTGCCAGCAGCTTAGGGGGGACAGGGAACACTGAAGCTTTCTTT.

The rearrangement links TRBV25-1 to TRBJ1-2, with TRBD1 matching 9 bases. CDR3 size: 17 residues. The junction had 16 bases not matched to a gene; V was cut back by 3 bases and J by 8 bases. CDR1 MGHDK and CDR2 SYGVNS come from the germline V gene. This CDR3 reads CASSDPVGTGRGRGYTF. The CDR3 DNA reads as TGTGCCAGCAGTGACCCCGTGGGGACAGGGCGAGGTAGGGGCTACACCTTC.

The chain has TRBV20-1 and TRBJ2-2; 9 bases map to TRBD2. CDR1 is DFQATT and CDR2 is SNEGSKA in the germline V gene (reference sequence). This CDR3 comprises 17 residues. Trimming cost V 3 bases and J 6 bases; bases outside gene matches: 14. The CDR3 reads CSASEPPGSGGSGELFF. The CDR3 DNA follows: TGCAGTGCTAGTGAACCCCCAGGCAGCGGGGGGTCCGGGGAGCTGTTTTTT.

J is TRBJ1-2 and V is TRBV27; D remains ambiguous. This CDR3 comprises 13 residues. Trimming stripped 0 bases from V and 4 bases from J, with 6 bases between. Germline lookup yields CDR1 MNHEY and CDR2 SMNVEV (reference sequence). CDR3 in amino acids: CASSLSRAYGYTF. CDR3 DNA sequence: TGTGCCAGCAGTTTATCAAGAGCCTATGGCTACACCTTC.

This chain uses TRBV13 with TRBJ1-1; no clear D. V gave up 5 bases and J gave up 5 bases, with 12 bases separating them. This CDR3 contains 13 residues. Per the germline V gene, CDR1 is PRHDT and CDR2 is FYEKMQ (reference sequence). In DNA, the CDR3 is TGTGCCAGCAGCACCGGAGCAGAAACTGAAGCTTTCTTT. Protein sequence: CASSTGAETEAFF. The full variable domain, in which reference TRBV13 and TRBJ1-1 provide the parts outside the CDR3, is AAGVIQSPRHLIKEKRETATLKCYPIPRHDTVYWYQQGPGQDPQFLISFYEKMQSDKGSIPDRFSAQQFSDYHSELNMSSLELGDSALYFCASSTGAETEAFFGQGTRLTVV.

The rearrangement joins TRBV27 to TRBJ1-3; TRBD1 matches at 9 bases. After removal of 6 bases from V and 4 bases from J, the junction contained 7 bases not matched to a gene. This CDR3 is built from 15 residues. The germline CDR1 and CDR2 sequences are MNHEY and SMNVEV (reference sequence). The CDR3: CASRSGTGTGNTIYF. In DNA, the CDR3 is TGTGCCAGCAGATCCGGGACAGGGACGGGAAACACCATATATTTT.

The chain has TRBV15 and TRBJ1-6; no clear D. Germline values: CDR1 LNHNV, CDR2 YYDKDF (reference sequence). V dropped 0 bases and J dropped 7 bases, with 10 bases sitting between them. The length of the CDR3 is 15 residues. The CDR3 coding sequence is TGTGCCACCAGCAGAGATGCACAGAGCAATTCACCCCTCCACTTT. Amino acids: CATSRDAQSNSPLHF.

This chain links TRBV7-2 with TRBJ1-6; 7 bases are a match to TRBD1. The germline V gene has CDR1 SGHTA and CDR2 FQGNSA. V shed 5 bases, J shed 6 bases, and the junction held 7 bases outside the gene matches. The CDR3 has 15 amino acids. The CDR3 bases are TGTGCCAGCAGCCGGAGACAGGGACGTAATTCACCCCTCCACTTT. It encodes CASSRRQGRNSPLHF.

The chain employs TRBV11-2 and TRBJ2-1; 10 bases agree with TRBD2. The V segment lost 1 base and the J segment 4 bases; nucleotides outside the gene matches: 1. Germline CDR1 and CDR2: SGHAT and FQNNGV. The CDR3 totals 15 residues. The CDR3 sequence is CASSLGTSGYNEQFF. Written as DNA, the CDR3 is TGTGCCAGCAGCTTAGGGACTAGCGGATACAATGAGCAGTTCTTC.

The V call is TRBV4-2, the J call TRBJ2-3; 9 nucleotides match TRBD1. The length of the CDR3 is 15 residues. J was trimmed by 2 bases and V by 6 bases; bases with no gene match: 6. Germline V gene sequence: CDR1 LGHNA, CDR2 YNFKEQ. CDR3 in amino acids: CASRTQGADTDTQYF. The DNA for the CDR3 is TGTGCCAGCAGAACACAGGGGGCCGACACAGATACGCAGTATTTT.

This chain links TRBV25-1 with TRBJ1-5; the match to TRBD1 covers 9 bases. Germline CDR1 is MGHDK and CDR2 is SYGVNS. With V trimmed by 4 bases and J by 4 bases, 5 bases remained unmatched. CDR3 size: 15 residues. The CDR3 here is CASSGGTGLNQPQHF. The CDR3 nucleotides read TGTGCCAGCAGTGGGGGGACAGGGTTGAATCAGCCCCAGCATTTT.

This clone was picked up one time. CDR3 protein: CASSVAGGADTQYF. CDR3 DNA: TGTGCCAGTAGCGTGGCAGGGGGCGCAGATACGCAGTATTTT. The genes are TRBV19 and TRBJ2-3; TRBD1 aligns across 8 bases. The CDR3 is 14 amino acids. Germline loops: CDR1 LNHDA, CDR2 SQIVND (reference sequence). V shed 6 bases and J 4 bases; nucleotides not matched to a gene: 6.

The chain recombines TRBV23-1 with TRBJ1-2, with 8 nucleotides matching TRBD1. TRBV23-1 carries the ORF label, with uncertain function. This CDR3 is 17 amino acids long. With 2 bases clipped from V and 8 bases from J, the junction kept 16 bases outside the gene matches. As DNA, the CDR3 is TGCGCCAGCAGTCAAGCGGGCAGGGGGCGGTTTTTGGGAGGCTACACCTTC. This codes for CASSQAGRGRFLGGYTF.

CDR3 amino acids: CASSLLGQGYGYTF. Written as DNA, the CDR3 is TGTGCCAGCTCACTTTTGGGTCAGGGTTATGGCTACACCTTC. The chain recombines TRBV18 with TRBJ1-2; TRBD1 is a possible D gene (5 bases). The CDR3 has 14 residues. The V end lost 4 bases, the J end lost 5 bases, and 14 bases lay between the germline ends. CDR1 KGHSH and CDR2 LQKENI come from the germline V gene.